This T cell receptor beta chain stems from a study of cytomegalovirus exposure and HLA in healthy donors. Study conclusions and caveats: CMV antigen specificity was confirmed in vitro for a few CMV-associated chains.

The method was immunoSEQ multiplex PCR; TCRdb's version includes in-frame clones alone and lacks a portion of them. The profile shows about 220,000 clones, about nine tenths of them singletons. This CDR3 contains 14 residues. The V and J ends lost 5 bases and 3 bases, in that order; junction bases with no gene match: 6. CDR1 MNHNS and CDR2 SASEGT come from the germline V gene. Note on this clone: Its matching antigen is unknown.

The source material was PBMCs. The rearrangement uses TRBV6-1 and TRBJ2-7; 8 bases align to TRBD2. The source is a woman under 30 in good health and CMV-seronegative. CDR3 region: CASSTAGGNYEQYF. CDR3 DNA sequence: TGTGCCAGCAGTACCGCGGGGGGCAACTACGAGCAGTACTTC.